Sequencing of this TCR beta chain was carried out in a study of cytomegalovirus exposure and HLA in healthy donors. Study-wide results and caveats: Despite most TCR sequences being rare, some public TCRs occurred in many donors. The listing of roughly 160 TCR beta chains classed them as cytomegalovirus-associated. Reported performance of the classifier showed diagnosis of cytomegalovirus status with high specificity and sensitivity. Clusters of TCRs from the first cohort tended to co-occur in the roughly 120 validation repertoires (as a later analysis found).

About this clone: Its antigen is undetermined. Germline is not matched at one junction end, which may reflect a read error.

CDR3 length: 12 amino acids. CDR1 is SGHDT and CDR2 is YYEEEE in the germline V gene. Sequenced by immunoSEQ multiplex PCR; TCRdb stores in-frame clones only, minus some. The profile shows 65,000 to 90,000 clones, 85% to 95% of them singletons. The clonotype comes from a man between 18 and 35 years old in good health and CMV-seronegative. Sequenced material: PBMCs. This chain joins TRBV5-6 and TRBJ2-7; D is possibly TRBD2 (5 bases). CDR3 sequence (DNA): TGTGCCAGCAGCTTAGATATGGGGAGTTGGGACTTC. Translated: CASSLDMGSWDF. Looking up the rest from reference TRBV5-6 and TRBJ2-7 gives the full variable domain: DAGVTQSPTHLIKTRGQQVTLRCSPKSGHDTVSWYQQALGQGPQFIFQYYEEEERQRGNFPDRFSGHQFPNYSSELNVNALLLGDSALYLCASSLDMGSWDFGPGTRLTVT.